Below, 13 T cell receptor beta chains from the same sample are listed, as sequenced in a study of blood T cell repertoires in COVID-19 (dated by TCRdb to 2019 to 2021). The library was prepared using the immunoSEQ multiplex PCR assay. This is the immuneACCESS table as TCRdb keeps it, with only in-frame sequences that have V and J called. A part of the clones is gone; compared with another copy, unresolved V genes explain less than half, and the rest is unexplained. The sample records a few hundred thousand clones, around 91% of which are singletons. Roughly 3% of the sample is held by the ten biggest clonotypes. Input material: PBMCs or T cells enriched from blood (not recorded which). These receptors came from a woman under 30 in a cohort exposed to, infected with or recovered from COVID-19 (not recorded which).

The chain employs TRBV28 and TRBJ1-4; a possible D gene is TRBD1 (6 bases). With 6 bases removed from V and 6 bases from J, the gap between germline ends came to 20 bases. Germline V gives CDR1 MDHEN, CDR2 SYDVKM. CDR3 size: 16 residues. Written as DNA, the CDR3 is TGTGCCAGCAGCCTCCCTCCCGGGGGGCGGTATGAAAAACTGTTTTTT. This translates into CASSLPPGGRYEKLFF.

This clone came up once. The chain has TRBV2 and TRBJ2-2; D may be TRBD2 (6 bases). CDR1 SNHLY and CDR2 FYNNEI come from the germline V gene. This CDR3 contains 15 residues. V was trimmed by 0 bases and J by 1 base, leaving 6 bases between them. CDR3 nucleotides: TGTGCCAGCAGTGAAGCGGGAGGGAACACCGGGGAGCTGTTTTTT. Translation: CASSEAGGNTGELFF.

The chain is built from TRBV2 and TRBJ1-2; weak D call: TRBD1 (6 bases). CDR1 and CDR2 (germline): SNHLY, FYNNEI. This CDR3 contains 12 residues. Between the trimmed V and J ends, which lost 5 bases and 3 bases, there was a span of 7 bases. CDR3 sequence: CASSRTDYGYTF. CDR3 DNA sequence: TGTGCCAGCAGTAGGACAGACTATGGCTACACCTTC. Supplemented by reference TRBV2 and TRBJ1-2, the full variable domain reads EPEVTQTPSHQVTQMGQEVILRCVPISNHLYFYWYRQILGQKVEFLVSFYNNEISEKSEIFDDQFSVERPDGSNFTLKIRSTKLEDSAMYFCASSRTDYGYTFGSGTRLTVV.

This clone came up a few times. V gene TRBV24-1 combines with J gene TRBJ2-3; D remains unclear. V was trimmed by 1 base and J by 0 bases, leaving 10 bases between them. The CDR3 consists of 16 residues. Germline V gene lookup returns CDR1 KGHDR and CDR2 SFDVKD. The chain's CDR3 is CATSDLSATSTDTQYF. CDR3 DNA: TGTGCCACCAGTGATTTAAGCGCAACTAGCACAGATACGCAGTATTTT.

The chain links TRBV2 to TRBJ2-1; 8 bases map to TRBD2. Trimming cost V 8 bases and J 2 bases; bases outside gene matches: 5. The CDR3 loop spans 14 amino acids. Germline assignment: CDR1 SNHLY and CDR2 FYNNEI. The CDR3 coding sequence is TGTGCCAGCCGGAACGGGGGGGCCTACAATGAGCAGTTCTTC. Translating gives CASRNGGAYNEQFF.

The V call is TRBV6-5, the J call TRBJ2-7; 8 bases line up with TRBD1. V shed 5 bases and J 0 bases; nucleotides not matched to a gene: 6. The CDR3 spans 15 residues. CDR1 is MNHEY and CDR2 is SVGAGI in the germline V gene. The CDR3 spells CASSKDRASSYEQYF. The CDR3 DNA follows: TGTGCCAGCAGTAAGGACAGGGCAAGCTCCTACGAGCAGTACTTC.

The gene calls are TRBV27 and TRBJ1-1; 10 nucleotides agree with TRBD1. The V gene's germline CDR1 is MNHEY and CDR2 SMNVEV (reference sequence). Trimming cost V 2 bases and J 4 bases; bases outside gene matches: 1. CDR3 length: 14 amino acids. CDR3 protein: CASSLRQGATEAFF. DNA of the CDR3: TGTGCCAGCAGTTTAAGACAGGGGGCCACTGAAGCTTTCTTT.

The CDR3 bases are TGTGCCAGCACCTTATTATATGGCTACACCTTC. Translated: CASTLLYGYTF. The chain recombines TRBV2 with TRBJ1-2, with D unclear. The CDR3 length is 11 residues. V lost 7 bases to trimming and J lost 5 bases, with 8 bases between them. Looked up from germline, CDR1 is SNHLY and CDR2 is FYNNEI.

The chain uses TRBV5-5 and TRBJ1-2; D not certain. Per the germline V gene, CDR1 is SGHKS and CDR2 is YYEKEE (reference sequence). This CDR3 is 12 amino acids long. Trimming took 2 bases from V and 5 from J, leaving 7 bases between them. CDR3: CASSFLAYGYTF. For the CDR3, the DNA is TGTGCCAGCAGCTTTCTCGCGTATGGCTACACCTTC.

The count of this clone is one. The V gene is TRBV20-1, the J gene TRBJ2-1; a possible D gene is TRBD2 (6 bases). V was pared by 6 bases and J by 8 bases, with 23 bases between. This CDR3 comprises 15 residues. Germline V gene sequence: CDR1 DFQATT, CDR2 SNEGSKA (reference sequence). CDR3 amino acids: CSASHLTGTGYEQFF. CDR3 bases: TGCAGTGCGAGTCACCTGACCGGGACTGGGTATGAGCAGTTCTTC.

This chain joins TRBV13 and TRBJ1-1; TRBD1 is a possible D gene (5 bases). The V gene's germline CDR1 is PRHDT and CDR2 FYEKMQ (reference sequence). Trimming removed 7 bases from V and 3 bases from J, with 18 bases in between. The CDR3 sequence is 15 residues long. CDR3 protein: CASNPRGGRDTEAFF. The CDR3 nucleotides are TGTGCCAGCAACCCCCGTGGGGGGAGGGACACTGAAGCTTTCTTT.

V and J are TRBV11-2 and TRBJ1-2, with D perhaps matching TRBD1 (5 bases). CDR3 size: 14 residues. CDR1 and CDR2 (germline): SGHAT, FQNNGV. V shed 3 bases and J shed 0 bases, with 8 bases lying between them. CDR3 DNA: TGTGCCAGCAGCTTTGACAGAACTAACTATGGCTACACCTTC. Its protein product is CASSFDRTNYGYTF.

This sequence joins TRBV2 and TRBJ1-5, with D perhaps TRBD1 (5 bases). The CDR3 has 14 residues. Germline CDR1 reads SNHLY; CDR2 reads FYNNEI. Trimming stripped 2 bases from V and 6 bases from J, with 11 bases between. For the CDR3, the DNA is TGTGCCAGCAGTGAATCGGGGGGAAGTCAGCCCCAGCATTTT. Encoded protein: CASSESGGSQPQHF.